This T cell receptor beta chain was captured in a study of blood T cell repertoires in COVID-19. Germline values: CDR1 KGHSH, CDR2 LQKENI. This CDR3 comprises 14 residues. V lost 0 bases and J lost 2; bases outside the gene matches: 0. Per the authors' pipeline: Amplifying reference gene primers gave estimates of nucleated cell counts. Assay: immunoSEQ multiplex PCR; the TCRdb copy retains only in-frame clones and omits some. V, J and clone size reflect that table, while D and trimming were determined from the DNA. The sample lists 140,000 to 150,000 clones, around 73% occurring once. The sequenced sample was PBMCs or T cells enriched from blood (not recorded which). The rearrangement uses TRBV18 and TRBJ1-2; 7 nucleotides line up with TRBD1. The TCR was taken from a woman between 45 and 65 years old who had recovered from COVID-19. This CDR3 reads CASSPPGGNYGYTF. The DNA for the CDR3 is TGTGCCAGCTCACCACCAGGGGGCAACTATGGCTACACCTTC.